The T cell receptor (beta chain) described here comes from a study of T cell repertoires in cytomegalovirus infection. The CDR3 covers 15 residues. The V gene end was trimmed by 3 bases and the J gene end by 2 bases; junction bases not matched to a gene: 3. The germline CDR1 and CDR2 sequences are ENHRY and SYGVKD. This clonotype was counted ten times or more. In TCRdb, the reads were re-called with MiXCR into one record per CDR3 protein. Of approximately 490,000 distinct CDR3 sequences listed, 10% to 12% are singletons. Sequencing input: PBMCs. V usage is TRBV10-3 and J usage is TRBJ2-1; 8 nucleotides agree with TRBD2. This TCR derives from a human donor in good health (CMV status not recorded). Some clones in this sample may be carry-over from other donors' samples. CDR3 sequence reads: CAISETGGPYNEQFF. The CDR3 DNA is TGTGCCATCAGTGAAACGGGAGGGCCCTACAATGAGCAGTTCTTC.